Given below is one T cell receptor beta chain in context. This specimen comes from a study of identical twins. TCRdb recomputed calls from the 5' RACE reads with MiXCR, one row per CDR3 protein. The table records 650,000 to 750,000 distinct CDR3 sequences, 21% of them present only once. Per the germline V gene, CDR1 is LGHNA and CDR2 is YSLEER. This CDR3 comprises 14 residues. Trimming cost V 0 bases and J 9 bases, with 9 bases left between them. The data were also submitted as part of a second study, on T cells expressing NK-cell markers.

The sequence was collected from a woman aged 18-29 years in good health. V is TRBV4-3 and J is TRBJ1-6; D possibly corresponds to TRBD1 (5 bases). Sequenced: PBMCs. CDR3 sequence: CASSQETEGSPLHF. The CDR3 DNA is TGCGCCAGCAGCCAAGAGACAGAGGGTTCACCCCTCCACTTT.